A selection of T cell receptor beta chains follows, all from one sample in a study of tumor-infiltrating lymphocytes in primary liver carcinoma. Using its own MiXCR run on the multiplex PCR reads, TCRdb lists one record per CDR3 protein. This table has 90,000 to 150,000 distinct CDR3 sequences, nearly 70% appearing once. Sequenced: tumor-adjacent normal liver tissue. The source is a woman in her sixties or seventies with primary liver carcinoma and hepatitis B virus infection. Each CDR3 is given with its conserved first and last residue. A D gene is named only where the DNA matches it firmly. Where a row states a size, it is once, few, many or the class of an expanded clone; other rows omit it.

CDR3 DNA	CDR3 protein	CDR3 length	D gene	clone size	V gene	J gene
TGTGCCAGCAGCTTAGGGGAGCGTGGGATCTACGAGCAGTACTTC	CASSLGERGIYEQYF	15	NA	NA	TRBV7-3	TRBJ2-7
TGTGTCAGCAGTTCGGCTGGAGATTCTTGGAACTCAGGGCATTTT	CVSSSAGDSWNSGHF	15	NA	NA	TRBV28	TRBJ1-5
TGCGCCAGCAGCTTGGAACGGGTGGGCACTGAAGCTTTCTTT	CASSLERVGTEAFF	14	NA	NA	TRBV5-1	TRBJ1-1
TGTACCATGACCGGACCAACCAATAGGGGTATGGGGACTGAAGCCTTCTTT	CTMTGPTNRGMGTEAFF	17	NA	NA	TRBV10-3	TRBJ1-1
TGTGCCAGCAGTGGGACCGACTACGAGCAGTACTTC	CASSGTDYEQYF	12	NA	few	TRBV11-1	TRBJ2-7
TGTGCCAGCGGACTAGAGGCAGGAGGCACAGATACGCAGTGTTTT	CASGLEAGGTDTQCF	15	TRBD2	NA	TRBV11-2	TRBJ2-3
TGCGCCGGCAGCCAAGGCCCACGGAGAGCCTCGAACACTGAAGCTTTCTTT	CAGSQGPRRASNTEAFF	17	NA	NA	TRBV4-1	TRBJ1-1
TGTGCCAGCAGTTCCCGACTAGCTCCTTACAATGAGCAGTTCTTC	CASSSRLAPYNEQFF	15	TRBD2	many	TRBV28	TRBJ2-1
TGTGCCAGCGCAACTTGGGGCCACGGAAACACCATATATTTT	CASATWGHGNTIYF	14	NA	NA	TRBV12-3/TRBV12-4	TRBJ1-3
TGTGCCAGCAGCTTTACTAGCGGGCTTAAAGAGACCCAGTACTTC	CASSFTSGLKETQYF	15	TRBD2	many	TRBV7-8	TRBJ2-5
TGTGCCAGCATGCCCGAAGGGACAGTTGAAGCTTTCTTT	CASMPEGTVEAFF	13	TRBD1	NA	TRBV12-3/TRBV12-4	TRBJ1-1
TGTGCCAGCAGTTGGACAGGGACGAACACTGATGCTTTCTTT	CASSWTGTNTDAFF	14	TRBD1	NA	TRBV6-5	TRBJ1-1
TGTGCCAGCAAGCTCTACAATGAGCAGTTCTTC	CASKLYNEQFF	11	NA	many	TRBV7-8	TRBJ2-1
TGCGCCAGCTCGTCCCAGGGGCTTGGGGGCACTGAAGCTTTCTTT	CASSSQGLGGTEAFF	15	NA	NA	TRBV19	TRBJ1-1
TGCAGCTTTTTGGGCGGACGACTAGCGGGAACAAACAATGAGCAGTTCTTC	CSFLGGRLAGTNNEQFF	17	TRBD2	NA	TRBV29-1	TRBJ2-1
TGCAGCGTCCCCCCCGGGGACGGGGCGTGTGGCTACACCTTC	CSVPPGDGACGYTF	14	NA	NA	TRBV29-1	TRBJ1-2
TGCAGCATTCATATGGGAGAAGTATCTGGGGCCAACGTCCTGACTTTC	CSIHMGEVSGANVLTF	16	NA	once	TRBV29-1	TRBJ2-6
TGTGCCAGCAGCCCGGGAGGGGACAGGGGGCCCCAGCATTTT	CASSPGGDRGPQHF	14	TRBD1	many	TRBV5-6	TRBJ1-5
TGTGCCAGCAGTTATCCAGGGGAGGTCTATGGCTACACCTTC	CASSYPGEVYGYTF	14	NA	many	TRBV6-6	TRBJ1-2
TGTGCAAGCAGCCCCGACCTCGGTACTAGCGGGATGGGGAGCGGGGAGCTGTTTTTT	CASSPDLGTSGMGSGELFF	19	TRBD2	NA	TRBV11-2	TRBJ2-2
TGCACCGTTGAGGGTGGGCGTGAGCAGTTCTTC	CTVEGGREQFF	11	NA	NA	TRBV29-1	TRBJ2-1
TGTGCCTGGACCGCGACGAAATTGAGTAGGGGACGGGCTGGGGCCAACGTCCTGACTTTC	CAWTATKLSRGRAGANVLTF	20	NA	NA	TRBV30	TRBJ2-6
TGTGCCAGCAGCCGCGGATCGGGGACTTCCTACGAGCAGTACTTC	CASSRGSGTSYEQYF	15	NA	NA	TRBV4-2	TRBJ2-7
TGTGCCAGTAGCCGGGGGGACATATATGGCTACACCTTC	CASSRGDIYGYTF	13	NA	once	TRBV7-9	TRBJ1-2
TGTGCCAGCAGTTACTCGTACAGGGAGGACACTGAAGCTTTCTTT	CASSYSYREDTEAFF	15	NA	many	TRBV6-7	TRBJ1-1
TGTACCAGCAGCTTAGGAGGGACGACCTACAATGGGCAGTTCTTC	CTSSLGGTTYNGQFF	15	NA	NA	TRBV11-1	TRBJ2-1
TGTGCCAGTAGCCAAATTGCAGCAGGGTATCAGCCCCACCATTTT	CASSQIAAGYQPHHF	15	NA	NA	TRBV4-2	TRBJ1-5
TGTGCCAGCAGTTCCTTCGGACTAGCGGGGTTGTCCCACAATGAGCAGTTCTTC	CASSSFGLAGLSHNEQFF	18	TRBD2	NA	TRBV11-3	TRBJ2-1
TGTGCCAGCACTCAAGTCGGGTCAGGGGGCCACGAGCAGTACTTC	CASTQVGSGGHEQYF	15	TRBD1	NA	TRBV12-3/TRBV12-4	TRBJ2-7
TGTGCCAGCAACTACCTGCAGGGTGACACCATATATTTT	CASNYLQGDTIYF	13	NA	NA	TRBV4-2	TRBJ1-3
TGCGCCAGCAACGGGGCCCCCACCGGGGAGCTGTTTTTT	CASNGAPTGELFF	13	NA	NA	TRBV10-2	TRBJ2-2
TGTGCCAGCAGCTTAGCGCGGAGGGGCTACGAGCAGTACTTC	CASSLARRGYEQYF	14	NA	many	TRBV7-8	TRBJ2-7
TGTGCCAGCAGCCAAGTCGGATCAGCGGGAGGGTACAATGAGCAGTTCTTC	CASSQVGSAGGYNEQFF	17	TRBD2	many	TRBV4-2	TRBJ2-1
TGTCCCAGCAGCGACAGGACCGTTAGCAATCAGTCCCAGCATTTT	CPSSDRTVSNQSQHF	15	NA	once	TRBV5-8	TRBJ1-5
TGTACCAACAGCTTAGATAGGACTAGGGAGCTGTTTTTT	CTNSLDRTRELFF	13	NA	once	TRBV11-2	TRBJ2-2
TGCGCCAGCAGCTTGACAGGTGCTGGAAACACCATATATTTT	CASSLTGAGNTIYF	14	NA	many	TRBV5-1	TRBJ1-3
TGTGCCAGCAGCCAGATTGCACCAGGGTGTCAGCCCCAACATTTT	CASSQIAPGCQPQHF	15	NA	NA	TRBV4-2	TRBJ1-5
TGTGCCAGCAGCTTATCAGCCGGGGGGACTAGCGGGCGAAATGAGCAGTTCTTC	CASSLSAGGTSGRNEQFF	18	TRBD2	many	TRBV7-8	TRBJ2-1
TGTGCCTGGAGTCGCGCGGGAGAGCAGTTCTTC	CAWSRAGEQFF	11	NA	NA	TRBV30	TRBJ2-1
TGTGTCAGCAGTTTTGTTCGGTGGGGGCCCTCGGAGACCCAGTACTTC	CVSSFVRWGPSETQYF	16	NA	NA	TRBV12-3/TRBV12-4	TRBJ2-5
TGCGCCGGCAGCCAAGATGTTGCACAGGGGGTGTGGCAGCCCCAGCATTTC	CAGSQDVAQGVWQPQHF	17	TRBD1	NA	TRBV4-1	TRBJ1-5
TGTACCAGTGGTTTGGTACGTTCGGGAGGCGGCTACACCTTC	CTSGLVRSGGGYTF	14	NA	NA	TRBV12-5	TRBJ1-2
TGTGCTAGCAGCAACTGCCCGGAGGACTACGAGCAGTACTTC	CASSNCPEDYEQYF	14	NA	NA	TRBV7-7	TRBJ2-7
TGTGCCAGCATTTCAGGGTTCGAGCAGTACTTC	CASISGFEQYF	11	NA	many	TRBV28	TRBJ2-7
TGTGTCAGCAGCCAAGGACTAGCAGGCACAGATACGCAGTATTTT	CVSSQGLAGTDTQYF	15	TRBD2	NA	TRBV4-2	TRBJ2-3
TGTACCTGGAACGGGAGACCGAATCAGCGCCAGCATTTC	CTWNGRPNQRQHF	13	NA	NA	TRBV30	TRBJ1-5
TGTGCCAGCGGTTACTCACTAGCGGCGCCCACAGATACACAGTATTTT	CASGYSLAAPTDTQYF	16	TRBD2	NA	TRBV6-2/TRBV6-3	TRBJ2-3
TGTGCCAGCAGCAAGGGACTAGCTGGAGGGCCCTGCGAACAGTACTTC	CASSKGLAGGPCEQYF	16	TRBD2	NA	TRBV11-2	TRBJ2-7
TGTGCCAGCAGTTTCAGCGGGAGAGGCTACGAGCAGTACTTC	CASSFSGRGYEQYF	14	TRBD2	NA	TRBV2	TRBJ2-7
TGTGCCAGCAGTTTAGCGGCAATCAAAGCTTTCTTT	CASSLAAIKAFF	12	NA	NA	TRBV12-3/TRBV12-4	TRBJ1-1
TGTGCCAGCAGCTTAGGCGGAAGCATAGATACGCAGTATTTT	CASSLGGSIDTQYF	14	NA	few	TRBV7-9	TRBJ2-3